This TCR beta chain originates from a study of T cells after yellow fever vaccination. Study conclusions and caveats: Contaminating bulk clonotypes could be abundant in FACS-sorted repertoires.

Germline CDR1 ENHRY, CDR2 SYGVKD. Trimming took off 10 bases at V and 0 bases at J, with 16 bases between the two ends. The CDR3 runs 16 residues. This clonotype turned up a few times. Its target is not known. Each CDR3 protein gets one entry after TCRdb re-called the 5' RACE reads with MiXCR. This sample has some 70,000 distinct CDR3 sequences; less than 8.5% occur once, and the top ten carry 30% to 45%. Sequencing was performed on CD8+ T cells sorted from PBMCs, taken around 45 days after the first yellow fever vaccination. The chain employs TRBV10-3 and TRBJ2-6; D not certain. This clonotype was sampled from a man aged 18 to 29 who received the YFV17D yellow fever vaccine. The CDR3 region is CATTAREVSGANVLTF. CDR3 in DNA: TGTGCCACCACTGCCCGTGAGGTCTCTGGGGCCAACGTCCTGACTTTC.